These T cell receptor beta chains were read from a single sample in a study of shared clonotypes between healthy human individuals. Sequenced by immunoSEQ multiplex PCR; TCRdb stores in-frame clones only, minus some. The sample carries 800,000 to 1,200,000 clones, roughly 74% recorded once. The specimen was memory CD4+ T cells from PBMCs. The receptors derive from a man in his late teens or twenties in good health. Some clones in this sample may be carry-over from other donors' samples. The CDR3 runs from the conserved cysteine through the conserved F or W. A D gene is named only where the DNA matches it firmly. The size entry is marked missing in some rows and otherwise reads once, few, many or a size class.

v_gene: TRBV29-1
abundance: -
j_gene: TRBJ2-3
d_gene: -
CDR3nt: TGCAGCGTTGAAGATCTGAGGGTGCGCACAGATACGCAGTATTTT
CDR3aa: CSVEDLRVRTDTQYF

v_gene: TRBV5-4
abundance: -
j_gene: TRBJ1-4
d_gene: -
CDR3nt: TGTGCCAGCAGCCCTACGACAGCAACTAATGAAAAACTGTTTTTT
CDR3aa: CASSPTTATNEKLFF

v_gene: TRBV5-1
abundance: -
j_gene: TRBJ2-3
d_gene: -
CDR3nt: TGCGCCAGCAGTTGGGGCCCCGACACAGATACGCAGTATTTT
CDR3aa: CASSWGPDTDTQYF

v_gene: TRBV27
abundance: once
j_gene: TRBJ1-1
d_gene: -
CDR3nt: TGTGCCAGCAGTTTCCCCGGACAGACTGAAGCTTTCTTT
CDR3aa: CASSFPGQTEAFF

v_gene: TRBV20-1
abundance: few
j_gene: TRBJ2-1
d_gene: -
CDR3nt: TGCAGTGCAACGACGGGGAATGAGCAGTTCTTC
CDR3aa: CSATTGNEQFF

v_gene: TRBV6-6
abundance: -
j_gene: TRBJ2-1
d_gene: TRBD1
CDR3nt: TGTGCCAGCAGTTACCTGGCAGGGGGTGAGCAGTTCTTC
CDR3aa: CASSYLAGGEQFF

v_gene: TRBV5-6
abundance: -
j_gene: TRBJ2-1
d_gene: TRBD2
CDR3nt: TGTGCCAGCAGCCCGGGACTACCGGAACTACAGTTCTTC
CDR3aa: CASSPGLPELQFF

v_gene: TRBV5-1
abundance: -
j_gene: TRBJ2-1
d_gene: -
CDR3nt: TGCGCCAGCAGCTTAGGACAGTCCTACAATGAGCAGTTCTTC
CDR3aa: CASSLGQSYNEQFF

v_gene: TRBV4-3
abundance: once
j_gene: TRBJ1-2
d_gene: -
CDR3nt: TGCGCCAGCAGCCAAGTATTGGGCGGTAACTATGGCTACACCTTC
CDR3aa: CASSQVLGGNYGYTF

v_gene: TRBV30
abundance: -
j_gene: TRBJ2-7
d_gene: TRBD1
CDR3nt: TGTGCCTGGAGTGTAGGGACAGGGACCTTCGAGCAGTACTTC
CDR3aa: CAWSVGTGTFEQYF

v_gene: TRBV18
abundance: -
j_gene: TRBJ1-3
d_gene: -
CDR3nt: TGTGCCAGCTCACCCCGGCGTGCCTACTCTGGAAACACCATATATTTT
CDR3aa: CASSPRRAYSGNTIYF

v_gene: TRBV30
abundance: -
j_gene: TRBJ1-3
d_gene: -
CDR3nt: TGTGCCTGGCAGATGTCTGGAAACACCATATATTTT
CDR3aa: CAWQMSGNTIYF

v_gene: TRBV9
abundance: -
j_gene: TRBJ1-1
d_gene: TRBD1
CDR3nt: TGTGCCAGCAGCAAAGACAGGGTAACGGCAAGCGGAATGAACACTGAAGCTTTCTTT
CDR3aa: CASSKDRVTASGMNTEAFF

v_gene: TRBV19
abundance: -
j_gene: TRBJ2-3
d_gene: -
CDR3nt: TGTGCCAGTAGTATAGAAGGCACAGATACGCAGTATTTT
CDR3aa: CASSIEGTDTQYF

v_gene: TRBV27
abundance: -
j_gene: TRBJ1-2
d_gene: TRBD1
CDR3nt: TGTGCCAGCAGTTTATCGGTCACAGGGGGCCTGGGCTACACCTTC
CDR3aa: CASSLSVTGGLGYTF

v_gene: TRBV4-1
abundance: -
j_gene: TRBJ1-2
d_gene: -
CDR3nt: TGCGCCAGCAGCCAAGTAGGGGGTGGCTACACCTTC
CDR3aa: CASSQVGGGYTF

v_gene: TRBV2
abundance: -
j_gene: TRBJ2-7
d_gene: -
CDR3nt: TGTGCCAGCAGTACAGGGTACTACGAGCAGTACTTC
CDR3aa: CASSTGYYEQYF

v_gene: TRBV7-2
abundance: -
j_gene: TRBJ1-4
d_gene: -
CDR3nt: TGTGCCAGCAGCTTAGCCGTTGTGGATGAAAAACTGTTTTTT
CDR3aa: CASSLAVVDEKLFF

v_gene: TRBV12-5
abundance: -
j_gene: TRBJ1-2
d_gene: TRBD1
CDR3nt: TGTGCTAGTGGTTTGTCACCGGGACAGGGACCCTATGGCTACACCTTC
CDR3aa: CASGLSPGQGPYGYTF

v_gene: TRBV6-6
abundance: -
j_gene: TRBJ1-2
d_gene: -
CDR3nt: TGTGCCAGCAGTTATCAGGGCTCTGGCTACACCTTC
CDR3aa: CASSYQGSGYTF

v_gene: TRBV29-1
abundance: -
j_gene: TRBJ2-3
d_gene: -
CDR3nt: TGCAGCACCCCAGCCGGGGATACGCAGTATTTT
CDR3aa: CSTPAGDTQYF

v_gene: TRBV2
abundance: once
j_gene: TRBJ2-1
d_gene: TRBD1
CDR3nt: TGTGCCAGCAGTGAGATTTCCTTGTGGGGACAGGGAGTAGGTCACAATGAGCAGTTCTTC
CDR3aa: CASSEISLWGQGVGHNEQFF

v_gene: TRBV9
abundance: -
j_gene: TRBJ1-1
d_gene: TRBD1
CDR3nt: TGTGCCAGCAGCGTAGCCCCGAGGGGGCGCGAAGCTTTCTTT
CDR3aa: CASSVAPRGREAFF

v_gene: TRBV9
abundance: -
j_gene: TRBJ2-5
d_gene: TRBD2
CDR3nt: TGTGCCAGCAGCGTCGCGGGAGGGAAAGAGACCCAGTACTTC
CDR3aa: CASSVAGGKETQYF

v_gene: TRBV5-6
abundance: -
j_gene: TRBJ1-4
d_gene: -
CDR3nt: TGTGCCAGCAGCTTGGGGAAAGAAAAACTGTTTTTT
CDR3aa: CASSLGKEKLFF

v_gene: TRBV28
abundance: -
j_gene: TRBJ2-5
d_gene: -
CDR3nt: TGTGCCAGCAGAAAACCGGGGGCCCAAGAGACCCAGTACTTC
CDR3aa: CASRKPGAQETQYF

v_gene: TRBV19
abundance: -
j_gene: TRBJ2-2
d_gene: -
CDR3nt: TGTGCCAGTAGTGGACAGCGCAACACCGGGGAGCTGTTTTTT
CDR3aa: CASSGQRNTGELFF

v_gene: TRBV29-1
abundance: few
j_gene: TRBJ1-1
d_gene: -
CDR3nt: TGCAGCGTTGGACAAATGAACACTGAAGCTTTCTTT
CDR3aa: CSVGQMNTEAFF